The 5 T cell receptor beta chains below were found in one sample sequenced in a study of T cell responses to AZD1222 COVID-19 vaccine (dated by TCRdb to the early 2020s). Receptors were amplified or captured by the immunoSEQ multiplex PCR assay. Held by TCRdb, this immuneACCESS table contains in-frame sequences only and omits some clones. Under half of the omission traces to an unresolved V gene where checked; the cause of the rest is unknown. In all, the sample holds roughly 150,000 clones, and around 92% of those were seen once. Of the sample, 2% to 2.5% falls within the top ten clones. The time point label, read with the paper, signifies: baseline before first vaccination. The sample was peripheral blood, taken on day 0 of AZD1222 vaccination. The source is an adult in good health.

The chain combines TRBV7-9 with TRBJ1-4; D is uncertain. The CDR3 is 14 amino acids. The V end was cut by 5 bases, the J end by 3 bases, with 10 bases between. CDR1 is SEHNR and CDR2 is FQNEAQ in the germline V gene (reference sequence). The CDR3 DNA sequence: TGTGCCAGCAGCCCGGGATTCGCTAATGAAAAACTGTTTTTT. Encoded protein: CASSPGFANEKLFF.

This chain uses TRBV4-1 with TRBJ2-3, with TRBD1 matching 7 bases. V shed 0 bases and J 3 bases; nucleotides not matched to a gene: 3. This CDR3 has 15 residues. Per the germline V gene, CDR1 is MGHRA and CDR2 is YSYEKL. CDR3 region: CASSQDGQVTDTQYF. Here the CDR3 DNA reads TGCGCCAGCAGCCAAGATGGACAGGTTACAGATACGCAGTATTTT.

The rearrangement links TRBV12-5 to TRBJ1-6; weak D call: TRBD1 (6 bases). The V and J ends lost 6 bases and 0 bases respectively, with 18 bases between them. Per germline, CDR1 LGHNT and CDR2 FRNRAP. There are 18 residues in the CDR3. This CDR3 reads CASGYRTALSSYNSPLHF. CDR3 DNA sequence: TGTGCTAGTGGCTATAGGACAGCACTGAGCTCCTATAATTCACCCCTCCACTTT.

The rearrangement uses TRBV7-8 and TRBJ1-2; TRBD1 might be the D (5 bases). The CDR3 extends over 15 amino acids. Looked up from germline, CDR1 is SGHVS and CDR2 is FQNEAQ. V lost 5 bases and J lost 4, with 17 bases in between. This CDR3 is CASSPLGRIPYGYTF. CDR3 nucleotide sequence: TGTGCCAGCAGCCCCTTGGGGCGGATACCCTATGGCTACACCTTC.

This CDR3 is CASSLTGGTEAFF. The CDR3 nucleotides read TGTGCCAGCAGTTTAACGGGGGGCACTGAAGCTTTCTTT. The genes are TRBV27 and TRBJ1-1, with a tentative D call TRBD1 (5 bases). This CDR3 is 13 amino acids long. In germline, CDR1 is MNHEY, CDR2 SMNVEV (reference sequence). V shed 2 bases and J shed 4 bases, with 8 bases lying between them.